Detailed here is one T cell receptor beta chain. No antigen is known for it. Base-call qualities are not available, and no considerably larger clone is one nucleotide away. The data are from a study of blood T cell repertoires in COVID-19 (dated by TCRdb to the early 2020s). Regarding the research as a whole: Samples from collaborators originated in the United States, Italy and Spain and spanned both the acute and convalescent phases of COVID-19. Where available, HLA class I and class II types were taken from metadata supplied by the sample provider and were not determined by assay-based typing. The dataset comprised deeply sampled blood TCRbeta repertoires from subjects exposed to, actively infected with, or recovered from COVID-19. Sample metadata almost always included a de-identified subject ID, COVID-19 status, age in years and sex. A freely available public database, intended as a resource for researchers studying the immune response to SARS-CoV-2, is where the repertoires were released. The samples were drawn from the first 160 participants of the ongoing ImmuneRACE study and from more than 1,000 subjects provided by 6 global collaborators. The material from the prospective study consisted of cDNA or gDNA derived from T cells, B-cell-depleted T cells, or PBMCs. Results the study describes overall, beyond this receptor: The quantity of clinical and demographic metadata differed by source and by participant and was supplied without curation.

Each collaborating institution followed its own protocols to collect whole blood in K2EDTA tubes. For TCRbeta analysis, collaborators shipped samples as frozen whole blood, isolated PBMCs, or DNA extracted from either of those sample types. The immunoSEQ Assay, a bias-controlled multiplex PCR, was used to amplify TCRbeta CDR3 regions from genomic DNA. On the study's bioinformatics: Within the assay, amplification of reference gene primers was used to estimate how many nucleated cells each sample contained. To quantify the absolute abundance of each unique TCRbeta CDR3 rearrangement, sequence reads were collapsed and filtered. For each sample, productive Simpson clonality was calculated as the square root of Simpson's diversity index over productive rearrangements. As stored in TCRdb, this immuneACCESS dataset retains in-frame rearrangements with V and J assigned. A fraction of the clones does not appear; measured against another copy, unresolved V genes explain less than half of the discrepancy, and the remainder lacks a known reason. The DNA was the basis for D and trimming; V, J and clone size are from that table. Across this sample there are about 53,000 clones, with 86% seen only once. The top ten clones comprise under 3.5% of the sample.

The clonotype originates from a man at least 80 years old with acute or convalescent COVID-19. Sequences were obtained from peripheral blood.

The bases read TGTGCCAGCAGTTATCCAAGGGCCAGGGGGCTGAGAAATGAGCAGTTCTTC. Its amino acids are CASSYPRARGLRNEQFF. The rearrangement joined TRBV6-9 to TRBJ2-1, and 8 junction bases match TRBD1. As encoded in the germline V gene, CDR1 is MNHGY while CDR2 is SVAAGI. For this chain, trimming is 2 bases at the V end and 7 bases at the J end, and the number of junction bases without a gene match is 13. The CDR3 spans 17 residues, from the cysteine through the phenylalanine. The CDR3 DNA has 51 bases and is translated from base 1.